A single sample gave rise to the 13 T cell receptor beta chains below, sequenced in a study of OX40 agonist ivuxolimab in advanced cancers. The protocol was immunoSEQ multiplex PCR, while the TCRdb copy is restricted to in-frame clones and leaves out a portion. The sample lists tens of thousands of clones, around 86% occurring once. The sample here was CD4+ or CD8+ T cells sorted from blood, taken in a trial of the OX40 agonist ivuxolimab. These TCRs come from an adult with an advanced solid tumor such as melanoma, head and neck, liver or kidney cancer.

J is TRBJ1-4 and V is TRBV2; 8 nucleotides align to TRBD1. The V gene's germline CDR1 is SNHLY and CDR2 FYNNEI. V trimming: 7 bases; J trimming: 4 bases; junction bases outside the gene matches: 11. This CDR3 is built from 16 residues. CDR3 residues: CASNYRRGQVNEKLFF. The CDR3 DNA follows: TGTGCCAGCAATTACCGTAGGGGACAGGTTAATGAAAAACTGTTTTTT.

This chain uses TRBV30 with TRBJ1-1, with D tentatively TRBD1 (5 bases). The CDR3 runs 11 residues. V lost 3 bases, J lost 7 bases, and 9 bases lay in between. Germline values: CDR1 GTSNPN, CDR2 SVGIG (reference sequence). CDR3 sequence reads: CAWSRAVEAFF. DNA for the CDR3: TGTGCCTGGAGCAGGGCCGTTGAAGCTTTCTTT.

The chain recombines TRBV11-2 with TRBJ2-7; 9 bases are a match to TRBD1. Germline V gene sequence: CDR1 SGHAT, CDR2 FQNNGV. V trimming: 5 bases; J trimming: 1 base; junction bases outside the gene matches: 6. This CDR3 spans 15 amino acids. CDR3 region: CASSAAGQGSYEQYF. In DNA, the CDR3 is TGTGCCAGCAGCGCCGCGGGACAGGGTTCCTACGAGCAGTACTTC.

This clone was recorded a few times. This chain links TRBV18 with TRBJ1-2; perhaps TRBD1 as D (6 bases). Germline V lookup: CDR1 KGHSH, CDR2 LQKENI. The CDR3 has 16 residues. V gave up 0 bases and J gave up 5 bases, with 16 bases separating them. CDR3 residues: CASSPPTTTDRYGYTF. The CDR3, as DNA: TGTGCCAGCTCACCACCTACGACCACGGACAGATATGGCTACACCTTC. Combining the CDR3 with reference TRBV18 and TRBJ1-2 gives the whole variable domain NAGVMQNPRHLVRRRGQEARLRCSPMKGHSHVYWYRQLPEEGLKFMVYLQKENIIDESGMPKERFSAEFPKEGPSILRIQQVVRGDSAAYFCASSPPTTTDRYGYTFGSGTRLTVV.

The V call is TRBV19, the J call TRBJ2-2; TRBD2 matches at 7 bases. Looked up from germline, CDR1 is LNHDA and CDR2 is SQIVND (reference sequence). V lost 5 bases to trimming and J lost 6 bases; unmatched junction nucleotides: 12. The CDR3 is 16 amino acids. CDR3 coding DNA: TGTGCCAGTAGTTCGGCTAGCGGTAGGGCGTCCGGGGAGCTGTTTTTT. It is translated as CASSSASGRASGELFF. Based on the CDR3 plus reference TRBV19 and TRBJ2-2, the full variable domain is DGGITQSPKYLFRKEGQNVTLSCEQNLNHDAMYWYRQDPGQGLRLIYYSQIVNDFQKGDIAEGYSVSREKKESFPLTVTSAQKNPTAFYLCASSSASGRASGELFFGEGSRLTVL.

The CDR3: CASNRDVGSYEQYF. The CDR3 DNA follows: TGTGCCAGTAATAGGGATGTAGGGTCCTACGAGCAGTACTTC. The chain has TRBV19 and TRBJ2-7, with D hard to call. The V gene lost 7 bases and the J gene lost 1 base, with 14 bases spanning the gap. The germline V gene encodes CDR1 LNHDA and CDR2 SQIVND (reference sequence). This CDR3 has 14 residues.

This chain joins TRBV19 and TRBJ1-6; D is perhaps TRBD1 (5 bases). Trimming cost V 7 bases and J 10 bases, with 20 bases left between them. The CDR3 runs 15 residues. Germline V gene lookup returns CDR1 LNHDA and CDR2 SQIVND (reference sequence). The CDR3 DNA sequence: TGTGCCAGTACCCCTGTCGGGGGGAAGAGATCACCCCTCCACTTT. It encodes CASTPVGGKRSPLHF.

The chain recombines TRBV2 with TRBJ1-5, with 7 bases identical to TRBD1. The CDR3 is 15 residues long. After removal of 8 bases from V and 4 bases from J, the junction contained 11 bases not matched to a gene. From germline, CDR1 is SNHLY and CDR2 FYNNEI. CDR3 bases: TGTGCCAGCGGGGAAGACAGGGTGGGAAATCAGCCCCAGCATTTT. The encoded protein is CASGEDRVGNQPQHF.

The CDR3 loop reads CASSVPRGTSAEQFF. The CDR3 DNA reads as TGTGCCAGCAGCGTACCGCGGGGGACTAGCGCTGAGCAGTTCTTC. V gene TRBV11-3 combines with J gene TRBJ2-1; TRBD2 agrees at 10 bases. Germline CDR1 and CDR2: SGHNT and YENEEA. The CDR3 covers 15 residues. The J segment lost 9 bases and the V segment lost 5 bases, leaving 10 bases of the junction unmatched.

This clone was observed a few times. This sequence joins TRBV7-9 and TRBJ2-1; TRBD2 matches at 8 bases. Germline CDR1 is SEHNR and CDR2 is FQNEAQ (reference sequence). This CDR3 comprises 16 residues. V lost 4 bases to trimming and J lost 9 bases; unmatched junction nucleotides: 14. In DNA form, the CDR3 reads TGTGCCAGCAGCTCCAGGTGGGCAGCGGGAGTGAGTGAGCAGTTCTTC. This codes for CASSSRWAAGVSEQFF.

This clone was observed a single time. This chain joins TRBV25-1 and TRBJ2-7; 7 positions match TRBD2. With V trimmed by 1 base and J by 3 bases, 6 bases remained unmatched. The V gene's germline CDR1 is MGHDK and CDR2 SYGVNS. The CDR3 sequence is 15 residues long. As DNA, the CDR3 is TGTGCCAGCAGTGAATTTGGCGGGAGAGTCTACGAGCAGTACTTC. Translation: CASSEFGGRVYEQYF.

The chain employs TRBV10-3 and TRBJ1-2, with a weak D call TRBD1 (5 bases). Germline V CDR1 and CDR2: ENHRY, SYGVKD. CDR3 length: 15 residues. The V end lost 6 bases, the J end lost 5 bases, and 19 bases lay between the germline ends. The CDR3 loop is CAIRAGDGSSYGYTF. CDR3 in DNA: TGTGCCATCAGGGCCGGGGACGGATCTTCTTATGGCTACACCTTC.

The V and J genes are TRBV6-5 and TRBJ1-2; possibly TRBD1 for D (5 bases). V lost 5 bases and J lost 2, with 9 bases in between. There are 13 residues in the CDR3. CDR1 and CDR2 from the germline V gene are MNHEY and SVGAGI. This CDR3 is CASSGGSNYGYTF. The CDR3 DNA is TGTGCCAGCAGTGGGGGATCGAACTATGGCTACACCTTC.